These 24 T cell receptor beta chains were all obtained from the same sample, sequenced in a study of CD8 T cells in ankylosing spondylitis. TCRdb recomputed calls from the 5' RACE reads with MiXCR, one row per CDR3 protein. The top ten hold approximately 16% of the sample, which has fewer than 200,000 distinct CDR3 sequences, around a tenth seen once. Sequenced input: blood, either unsorted or a sorted T cell fraction (not recorded which). These receptors originate from a female donor with ankylosing spondylitis or in good health (not recorded which).

This clonotype occurred a few times. This CDR3 reads CASGTPGNTIYF. For the CDR3, the DNA is TGTGCCAGTGGGACTCCTGGAAACACCATATATTTT. The chain joins TRBV12-3 or TRBV12-4 to TRBJ1-3; possibly TRBD1 for D (5 bases). CDR3 length: 12 residues. Trimming removed 9 bases from V and 2 bases from J, with 8 bases in between.

This clonotype was recorded many times. The chain is built from TRBV2 and TRBJ2-7, with 9 bases fitting TRBD2. Trimming took 3 bases from V and 2 from J; bases not matched to a gene: 2. The CDR3 runs 14 residues. Germline lookup yields CDR1 SNHLY and CDR2 FYNNEI. The CDR3 DNA reads TGTGCCAGCAGTGATCCTAGCGGGGCCTACGAGCAGTACTTC. Encoded protein: CASSDPSGAYEQYF.

The V and J genes are TRBV20-1 and TRBJ2-7; 10 bases align to TRBD2. The CDR3 is 16 residues long. The trim removed 3 bases at V and 0 bases at J, leaving 8 bases unmatched. Germline V gene data show CDR1 as DFQATT and CDR2 as SNEGSKA (reference sequence). The CDR3 region is CSARGLAGDVSYEQYF. The CDR3 coding sequence is TGCAGTGCTAGGGGGCTAGCGGGAGACGTCTCCTACGAGCAGTACTTC.

This clonotype was observed a handful of times. V and J are TRBV7-2 and TRBJ2-5, with TRBD2 as a possible D gene (6 bases). The CDR3 totals 17 residues. Per germline, CDR1 SGHTA and CDR2 FQGNSA. Trimming left V 2 bases short and J 5 bases short, with 21 bases between. The CDR3 is CASSLLGLAYIPETQYF. The CDR3 coding sequence is TGTGCCAGCAGCTTATTGGGGCTAGCGTATATTCCGGAGACCCAGTACTTC. Drawing the rest from reference TRBV7-2 and TRBJ2-5, the complete variable domain is GAGVSQSPSNKVTEKGKDVELRCDPISGHTALYWYRQSLGQGLEFLIYFQGNSAPDKSGLPSDRFSAERTGGSVSTLTIQRTQQEDSAVYLCASSLLGLAYIPETQYFGPGTRLLVL.

This clonotype was seen a handful of times. The gene calls are TRBV28 and TRBJ2-1; the match to TRBD1 covers 9 bases. Losses at the gene ends were 1 base for V and 16 bases for J; bases not matched to a gene: 20. Germline CDR1 reads MDHEN; CDR2 reads SYDVKM. CDR3 length: 17 residues. The CDR3 bases are TGTGCCAGCAGTTTATTGGGGACAGGGAGCTCCTACAATGAGCGTTTCTTC. Protein: CASSLLGTGSSYNERFF. Combining the CDR3 with reference TRBV28 and TRBJ2-1 gives the whole variable domain DVKVTQSSRYLVKRTGEKVFLECVQDMDHENMFWYRQDPGLGLRLIYFSYDVKMKEKGDIPEGYSVSREKKERFSLILESASTNQTSMYLCASSLLGTGSSYNERFFGPGTRLTVL.

This clonotype was observed a few times. The genes are TRBV7-9 and TRBJ2-7; D is unclear. Germline V gives CDR1 SEHNR, CDR2 FQNEAQ (reference sequence). The V end was cut by 0 bases, the J end by 2 bases, with 8 bases between. This CDR3 is 14 amino acids long. The CDR3 is CASSLANSAYEQYF. CDR3 in DNA: TGTGCCAGCAGCTTAGCGAACAGTGCCTACGAGCAGTACTTC.

This clonotype showed up many times. The chain is built from TRBV12-3 or TRBV12-4 and TRBJ1-2; no clear D. This CDR3 comprises 13 residues. V was shortened by 7 bases and J by 3 bases, with 12 bases between the two germline ends. In DNA form, the CDR3 reads TGTGCCAGCACTCCTGGAGACCACTATGGCTACACCTTC. The encoded protein is CASTPGDHYGYTF.

The CDR3 here is CASSPTGPIGTDTQYF. Here the CDR3 DNA reads TGTGCCAGCAGTCCGACAGGGCCGATAGGCACAGATACGCAGTATTTT. The chain uses TRBV12-3 or TRBV12-4 and TRBJ2-3; the match to TRBD1 covers 7 bases. V trimming: 5 bases; J trimming: 1 base; junction bases outside the gene matches: 9. This CDR3 region has 16 residues.

At least ten counts were recorded for this clonotype. This chain joins TRBV5-1 and TRBJ2-1; D not resolved. The CDR3 consists of 11 residues. The germline CDR1 and CDR2 sequences are SGHRS and YFSETQ. Trimming took 0 bases from V and 9 from J, leaving 4 bases between them. The CDR3: CASSLEGEQFF. The CDR3 coding sequence is TGCGCCAGCAGCTTGGAGGGTGAGCAGTTCTTC.

This clonotype showed up just a few times. The chain has TRBV20-1 and TRBJ1-1, with D uncertain. The CDR3 sequence is 11 residues long. Germline V lookup: CDR1 DFQATT, CDR2 SNEGSKA (reference sequence). V lost 1 base and J lost 10, with 10 bases in between. CDR3: CSARVGLGAFF. In DNA form, the CDR3 reads TGCAGTGCTAGAGTAGGCCTGGGAGCTTTCTTT.

This clonotype was recorded a few times. The V call is TRBV7-2, the J call TRBJ2-5; 11 bases match TRBD1. Per germline, CDR1 SGHTA and CDR2 FQGNSA. J gave up 7 bases and V 5 bases, and 6 bases lay outside the gene matches. CDR3 length: 14 residues. In DNA, the CDR3 is TGTGCCAGCAGCCCCTGGGACAGGGGGGGGACCCAGTACTTC. This translates into CASSPWDRGGTQYF.

This clonotype turned up a few times. The rearrangement uses TRBV7-3 and TRBJ2-1; perhaps TRBD1 as D (8 bases). Germline lookup yields CDR1 SGHTA and CDR2 FQGTGA. V was clipped by 4 bases and J by 9 bases, with 16 bases between them. The CDR3 extends over 14 amino acids. CDR3 in DNA: TGTGCCAGCAGCTCAGGACAGGGAGGGAGTGAGCAGTTCTTC. Amino acids: CASSSGQGGSEQFF. The full variable domain, with the rest looked up from reference TRBV7-3 and TRBJ2-1, is GAGVSQTPSNKVTEKGKYVELRCDPISGHTALYWYRQSLGQGPEFLIYFQGTGAADDSGLPNDRFFAVRPEGSVSTLKIQRTERGDSAVYLCASSSGQGGSEQFFGPGTRLTVL.

The CDR3: CATSVHLGGTRDTQYF. Written as DNA, the CDR3 is TGTGCCACCAGTGTTCACCTTGGGGGCACCAGAGATACGCAGTATTTT. The V and J genes are TRBV24-1 and TRBJ2-3, with a weak D call TRBD1 (6 bases). Deletions cut 5 bases from V and 5 bases from J, with 19 bases between. This CDR3 region has 16 residues. Germline loops: CDR1 KGHDR, CDR2 SFDVKD.

There are a few counts of this clonotype. This chain uses TRBV13 with TRBJ2-1, with TRBD1 matching over 7 bases. The CDR3 is 16 residues long. Unmatched junction bases numbered 7, after V lost 5 bases and J lost 0 bases. From germline, CDR1 is PRHDT and CDR2 FYEKMQ (reference sequence). This CDR3 reads CASSVSGQSSYNEQFF. CDR3 bases: TGTGCCAGCAGCGTCTCGGGACAGAGCTCCTACAATGAGCAGTTCTTC.

V is TRBV5-5 and J is TRBJ2-7; D call uncertain. CDR1 and CDR2 (germline): SGHKS, YYEKEE (reference sequence). V gave up 4 bases and J gave up 1 base, with 9 bases separating them. The CDR3 is 13 amino acids. The CDR3 here is CASSATLSYEQYF. As DNA, the CDR3 is TGTGCCAGCAGCGCAACATTATCCTACGAGCAGTACTTC.

The sample holds a few counts of this clonotype. The CDR3 nucleotides read TGTGCCACCAGTGACGGGAGTGAGGCTTTCTTT. Translating it yields CATSDGSEAFF. The chain has TRBV24-1 and TRBJ1-1; D remains unclear. The V gene lost 4 bases and the J gene lost 11 bases, with 10 bases spanning the gap. This CDR3 has 11 residues. Per the germline V gene, CDR1 is KGHDR and CDR2 is SFDVKD.

With respect to this clonotype: With a much larger clone just one base away, this may be a read error. This chain joins TRBV9 and TRBJ2-1, with D perhaps TRBD1 or TRBD2 (5 bases each). Trimming took 4 bases from V and 6 from J, leaving 17 bases between them. The CDR3 is 15 residues long. CDR1 and CDR2 (germline): SGDLS, YYNGEE. CDR3 in DNA: TGTGCCAGCAGCAGCCGGGGCAGGGAAATCAATGAGCAGTTCTTC. Its translation: CASSSRGREINEQFF. The entire variable domain, with the rest obtained from reference TRBV9 and TRBJ2-1, is as follows: DSGVTQTPKHLITATGQRVTLRCSPRSGDLSVYWYQQSLDQGLQFLIQYYNGEERAKGNILERFSAQQFPDLHSELNLSSLELGDSALYFCASSSRGREINEQFFGPGTRLTVL.

This clonotype has a count of ten or more. V and J are TRBV7-9 and TRBJ1-5, with 8 positions matching TRBD1. CDR1 SEHNR and CDR2 FQNEAQ come from the germline V gene (reference sequence). The J segment lost 5 bases and the V segment lost 5 bases, leaving 5 bases of the junction unmatched. The CDR3 runs 14 residues. CDR3 residues: CASSGQGTDQPQHF. For the CDR3, the DNA is TGTGCCAGCAGCGGACAGGGAACCGATCAGCCCCAGCATTTT.

The chain combines TRBV19 with TRBJ2-3, with TRBD2 matching over 8 bases. Germline lookup yields CDR1 LNHDA and CDR2 SQIVND (reference sequence). The junction had 12 bases not matched to a gene; V was cut back by 3 bases and J by 4 bases. The CDR3 is 17 residues long. For the CDR3, the DNA is TGTGCCAGTAGTATCGACGGGGGGGGTCTCGAGGCAGATACGCAGTATTTT. Amino acid sequence: CASSIDGGGLEADTQYF. Full variable domain (outside the CDR3, taken from reference TRBV19 and TRBJ2-3): DGGITQSPKYLFRKEGQNVTLSCEQNLNHDAMYWYRQDPGQGLRLIYYSQIVNDFQKGDIAEGYSVSREKKESFPLTVTSAQKNPTAFYLCASSIDGGGLEADTQYFGPGTRLTVL.

The gene calls are TRBV10-2 and TRBJ2-7; TRBD2 is a possible D gene (5 bases). The germline gives CDR1 WSHSY, CDR2 SAAADI. This CDR3 spans 12 amino acids. Trimming stripped 3 bases from V and 7 bases from J, with 10 bases between. CDR3 coding DNA: TGCGCCAGCAGTGAAATATCGGGGGAGCAGTACTTC. It is translated as CASSEISGEQYF.

This chain links TRBV7-2 with TRBJ2-1, with 10 bases aligning to TRBD2. The germline CDR1 and CDR2 sequences are SGHTA and FQGNSA. The CDR3 consists of 15 residues. The trim removed 5 bases at V and 7 bases at J, leaving 8 bases unmatched. The DNA for the CDR3 is TGTACCAGCAGCCAGGGACTAGCGACGGGGAATGAGCAGTTCTTC. Its protein is CTSSQGLATGNEQFF.

This clonotype came up a few times. The chain links TRBV6-2 or TRBV6-3 to TRBJ2-7, with 8 bases matching TRBD2. This CDR3 has 13 amino acids. Germline CDR1 and CDR2: MNHEY and SVGEGT. Trimming removed 5 bases from V and 4 bases from J; junction bases left unmatched: 4. Written as DNA, the CDR3 is TGTGCCAGCAGTGGCGGCGGGAGGTACGAGCAGTACTTC. It encodes CASSGGGRYEQYF.

The chain couples TRBV19 to TRBJ2-2, with D uncertain. Germline V gene data show CDR1 as LNHDA and CDR2 as SQIVND (reference sequence). There are 13 residues in the CDR3. Trimming pared 8 bases from V and 5 bases from J, leaving 12 bases between. CDR3 nucleotide sequence: TGTGCCAGTTGGGATCCGAGGACCGGGGAGCTGTTTTTT. As protein: CASWDPRTGELFF.

The rearrangement joins TRBV12-5 to TRBJ2-7; perhaps TRBD1 as D (5 bases). The germline gives CDR1 LGHNT, CDR2 FRNRAP. The CDR3 consists of 14 residues. Trimming left V 1 base short and J 1 base short, with 8 bases between. The CDR3 DNA follows: TGTGCTAGTGGTTTGGCGGACATTTCCTACGAGCAGTACTTC. Encoded protein: CASGLADISYEQYF.